This T cell receptor beta chain came from a study of shared clonotypes between healthy human individuals. In regard to this clone: The antigen remains unidentified.

Here immunoSEQ multiplex PCR was the method, and the copy in TCRdb shows in-frame clones only, minus some. Of about 1.5 million clones in the sample, 95% to 97% were seen once. Trimming left V 5 bases short and J 0 bases short, with 11 bases between. The germline V gene has CDR1 LNHDA and CDR2 SQIVND (reference sequence). This CDR3 region has 15 residues. Study-wide results and limits: Relative to their counterparts shared across all four donors, non-shared clonotypes exhibited diminished generation probabilities.

V usage is TRBV19 and J usage is TRBJ1-5; D perhaps matches TRBD1 (5 bases). The sample was naive CD4+ T cells sorted from blood. The subset: CD45RA+ positively selected. This TCR came from a man aged 25 to 40 in good health. The CDR3 DNA reads as TGTGCCAGTAGTCCCGGGACCGCTAGCAATCAGCCCCAGCATTTT. Its translation is CASSPGTASNQPQHF.